A selection of T cell receptor beta chains follows, all from one sample in a study of shared clonotypes between healthy human individuals. Data came from immunoSEQ multiplex PCR; TCRdb stores just in-frame clones and leaves some out. The table records hundreds of thousands of clones, 60% to 75% of them present only once. What was sequenced was memory CD4+ T cells sorted from blood. The receptor set was obtained from a woman aged 25-40 years in good health. The CDR3 runs from the conserved cysteine through the conserved F or W. The D gene is left open where the match is weak. Clone size is given for some rows only: seen once, a few or many times, or a class if the clone is expanded.

>TRBJ2-1|.|TRBV10-3|.
CAISGGRDEGGEQFF
TGTGCCATCAGTGGGGGTCGGGACGAAGGCGGTGAGCAGTTCTTC
>TRBJ2-3|.|TRBV5-1|.
CASRPAGTDTQYF
TGCGCCAGCAGGCCGGCAGGGACAGATACGCAGTATTTT
>TRBJ2-6|.|TRBV7-2|.
CASSPYGANVLTF
TGTGCCAGCAGCCCTTATGGGGCCAACGTCCTGACTTTC
>TRBJ1-4|.|TRBV10-1|.
CASSDDQRGEKLFF
TGCGCCAGCAGTGATGACCAGAGGGGGGAAAAACTGTTTTTT
>TRBJ2-3|.|TRBV6-1|.
CASSDGFNRDTQYF
TGTGCCAGCAGTGACGGGTTCAACAGAGATACGCAGTATTTT
>TRBJ2-7|.|TRBV7-9|.
CASSLNLEQYF
TGTGCCAGCAGCTTAAATCTGGAGCAGTACTTC
>TRBJ1-1|.|TRBV5-5|.
CASSLERGGTEAFF
TGTGCCAGCAGCTTGGAGAGAGGGGGCACTGAAGCTTTCTTT
>TRBJ2-5|.|TRBV5-1|.
CASRLNGASQETQYF
TGCGCCAGCAGGCTCAACGGGGCTTCGCAAGAGACCCAGTACTTC
>TRBJ2-4|TRBD2|TRBV27|few
CASSKPGLAFIQYF
TGTGCCAGCAGTAAACCGGGACTAGCGTTCATTCAGTACTTC
>TRBJ2-3|.|TRBV4-1|.
CASSQQGRDTQYF
TGCGCCAGCAGCCAGCAGGGACGAGATACGCAGTATTTT
>TRBJ2-5|TRBD1|TRBV19|few
CASRPRGQGAPRVGETQYF
TGTGCCAGTAGACCCCGAGGACAGGGGGCTCCAAGAGTGGGAGAGACCCAGTACTTC
>TRBJ2-3|TRBD2|TRBV30|once
CAGTSGSADTQYF
TGTGCCGGGACTAGCGGGAGCGCAGATACGCAGTATTTT
>TRBJ2-5|.|TRBV11-2|.
CASSLWSTGETQYF
TGTGCCAGCAGCTTATGGTCAACCGGGGAGACCCAGTACTTC
>TRBJ2-7|.|TRBV6-5|.
CASSYSGSSYEQYF
TGTGCCAGCAGTTACTCAGGGAGCTCCTACGAGCAGTACTTC
>TRBJ2-1|.|TRBV27|.
CASNPNRIGSGEQFF
TGTGCCAGCAACCCGAACAGGATTGGGTCAGGGGAGCAGTTCTTC
>TRBJ1-4|TRBD1|TRBV6-6|.
CASRALQGWAEKLFF
TGTGCCAGCAGAGCGCTACAGGGGTGGGCTGAAAAACTGTTTTTT
>TRBJ2-2|.|TRBV2|once
CGGGRRTGELFF
TGTGGTGGGGGGCGCCGGACCGGGGAGCTGTTTTTT
>TRBJ2-3|.|TRBV5-6|.
CASSLRSTQYF
TGTGCCAGCAGCTTGAGAAGTACGCAGTATTTT
>TRBJ2-1|.|TRBV7-8|.
CASSRTPSYNEQFF
TGTGCCAGCAGCCGGACTCCCTCCTACAATGAGCAGTTCTTC
>TRBJ2-7|TRBD1|TRBV27|.
CASSASGTAPYEQYF
TGTGCCAGCAGCGCGTCGGGGACAGCTCCCTACGAGCAGTACTTC
>TRBJ1-1|TRBD1|TRBV28|once
CASRLTGVEAFF
TGTGCCAGCAGGCTTACAGGGGTTGAAGCTTTCTTT
>TRBJ1-4|.|TRBV29-1|many
CSVVGEPEREKLFF
TGCAGCGTTGTGGGGGAGCCCGAGCGGGAAAAACTGTTTTTT
>TRBJ1-1|.|TRBV5-4|few
CASSLEVNTEAFF
TGTGCCAGCAGCTTGGAAGTGAACACTGAAGCTTTCTTT
>TRBJ2-5|.|TRBV30|.
CASDYPNETQYF
TGTGCCTCGGACTACCCAAACGAGACCCAGTACTTC
>TRBJ2-7|.|TRBV30|.
CAWSGAGGKAYEQYF
TGTGCCTGGAGCGGAGCCGGGGGCAAGGCCTACGAGCAGTACTTC
>TRBJ1-2|.|TRBV2|.
CASSGSEVGDGGYTF
TGTGCCAGCAGTGGATCCGAGGTGGGAGACGGCGGCTACACCTTC
>TRBJ1-2|TRBD1|TRBV29-1|.
CSADRGLYGYTF
TGCAGCGCTGACAGGGGGCTCTATGGCTACACCTTC
>TRBJ1-5|TRBD1|TRBV6-5|.
CASRATGGNQPQHF
TGTGCCAGCAGGGCGACAGGGGGCAATCAGCCCCAGCATTTT
>TRBJ1-1|.|TRBV30|once
CACRGPLVTEAFF
TGTGCCTGCCGCGGACCCTTGGTCACTGAAGCTTTCTTT
>TRBJ2-7|TRBD2|TRBV29-1|.
CSTRGTSGTGGGEQYF
TGCAGCACTAGAGGTACTAGCGGGACGGGAGGAGGAGAGCAGTACTTC
>TRBJ2-1|.|TRBV6-5|.
CASSYSQLANEQFF
TGTGCCAGCAGTTACTCACAATTAGCCAATGAGCAGTTCTTC
>TRBJ2-7|TRBD2|TRBV28|.
CASSLMGRALTYEQYF
TGTGCCAGCAGTTTAATGGGGAGGGCCTTAACCTACGAGCAGTACTTC
>TRBJ2-7|TRBD2|TRBV30|few
CAWSGGEWGRGTTYEQYF
TGTGCCTGGAGTGGTGGGGAATGGGGCAGAGGGACTACCTACGAGCAGTACTTC
>TRBJ1-2|TRBD1|TRBV19|.
CASSTTGDMGGYTF
TGTGCCAGTAGTACGACAGGGGATATGGGCGGCTACACCTTC
>TRBJ1-2|.|TRBV5-1|many
CASSLDSQGHYGYTF
TGCGCCAGCAGCTTGGACTCCCAAGGCCACTATGGCTACACCTTC
>TRBJ1-4|.|TRBV27|once
CASRRSGNNEKLFF
TGTGCCAGCCGTCGGTCTGGGAATAATGAAAAACTGTTTTTT
>TRBJ1-5|.|TRBV7-8|.
CASSLGSRRADQPQHF
TGTGCCAGCAGCTTAGGGTCCCGGCGGGCCGATCAGCCCCAGCATTTT
>TRBJ2-5|.|TRBV28|.
CASSLSRRETQYF
TGTGCCAGCAGTTTATCTAGAAGGGAGACCCAGTACTTC
>TRBJ2-3|TRBD1|TRBV10-3|.
CAISGYRGESTDTQYF
TGTGCCATCAGTGGATACAGGGGAGAGAGCACAGATACGCAGTATTTT
>TRBJ2-7|TRBD1|TRBV5-4|.
CASSTRDRGGFEQYF
TGTGCCAGCAGCACCCGGGACAGGGGAGGATTCGAGCAGTACTTC
>TRBJ2-1|TRBD1|TRBV5-1|.
CASNKNTGGNEQFF
TGCGCCAGCAACAAGAATACAGGGGGGAATGAGCAGTTCTTC
>TRBJ1-5|.|TRBV28|.
CASSLYAGQGRAQPQHF
TGTGCCAGCAGTTTATACGCGGGGCAGGGGAGGGCTCAGCCCCAGCATTTT
>TRBJ2-1|.|TRBV7-6|.
CASSLSLGVAATYNEQFF
TGTGCCAGCAGCCTATCCCTCGGGGTAGCAGCTACCTACAATGAGCAGTTCTTC
>TRBJ2-2|.|TRBV28|.
CASSLLARGTGELFF
TGTGCCAGCAGTTTACTAGCGCGCGGGACCGGGGAGCTGTTTTTT
>TRBJ2-2|TRBD1|TRBV5-1|.
CASSSGTENTGELFF
TGCGCCAGCAGTTCCGGGACAGAGAATACCGGGGAGCTGTTTTTT
>TRBJ2-1|TRBD2|TRBV5-1|.
CASSLVFLAGPSNEQFF
TGCGCCAGCAGCTTGGTTTTTCTAGCGGGCCCAAGCAATGAGCAGTTCTTC
>TRBJ1-1|.|TRBV5-4|.
CASSLSLNTEAFF
TGTGCCAGCAGCTTGTCGTTGAACACTGAAGCTTTCTTT
>TRBJ2-1|.|TRBV20-1|.
CSAAAYNEQFF
TGCAGTGCTGCCGCCTACAATGAGCAGTTCTTC
>TRBJ2-3|.|TRBV6-4|.
CASSDRAGPSTDTQYF
TGTGCCAGCAGTGACAGAGCGGGCCCTAGCACAGATACGCAGTATTTT
>TRBJ1-5|.|TRBV6-5|.
CASRPLRGSGQPQHF
TGTGCCAGCAGGCCCCTCAGGGGATCGGGTCAGCCCCAGCATTTT
>TRBJ1-1|.|TRBV6-5|.
CASSYARDYTEAFF
TGTGCCAGCAGTTACGCTAGGGATTACACTGAAGCTTTCTTT
>TRBJ1-2|.|TRBV30|.
CARLGPNYGYTF
TGTGCCCGACTCGGTCCGAACTATGGCTACACCTTC